Each of the 10 T cell receptor beta chains below was sequenced from the same sample in a study of T cell responses to AZD1222 COVID-19 vaccine. Assay: immunoSEQ multiplex PCR; the TCRdb copy retains only in-frame clones and omits some. This sample has 80,000 or so clones, with 85% to 90% found just once. Sequences were derived from peripheral blood, sampled on day 0 of AZD1222 vaccination. These receptor sequences come from an adult in good health.

The J gene is TRBJ1-2, the V gene TRBV16, with TRBD1 matching over 11 bases. CDR3 length equals 17 residues. CDR1 and CDR2 (germline): KGHSY, FQNENV. Trimming at V came to 4 bases and at J to 3 bases, leaving 10 bases not matched to a gene. The CDR3 spells CASSRNTGGQGDYGYTF. CDR3 nucleotides: TGTGCCAGCAGCCGAAACACAGGGGGACAGGGGGACTATGGCTACACCTTC.

Written as DNA, the CDR3 is TGTGCCAGCAGAACGACAGGGCCCACAGGGGCTTTCTTT. Translating gives CASRTTGPTGAFF. The chain is built from TRBV28 and TRBJ1-1, with TRBD1 matching 7 bases. J lost 11 bases, V lost 6 bases, and 12 bases had no gene match. The length of the CDR3 is 13 residues. In germline, CDR1 is MDHEN, CDR2 SYDVKM. The complete variable domain, with remaining parts taken from reference TRBV28 and TRBJ1-1, reads DVKVTQSSRYLVKRTGEKVFLECVQDMDHENMFWYRQDPGLGLRLIYFSYDVKMKEKGDIPEGYSVSREKKERFSLILESASTNQTSMYLCASRTTGPTGAFFGQGTRLTVV.

The CDR3: CASSDSQGGSYEQYF. DNA for the CDR3: TGTGCCAGCAGTGACTCCCAGGGCGGGTCCTACGAGCAGTACTTC. The chain couples TRBV6-4 to TRBJ2-7, with D perhaps matching TRBD1 or TRBD2 (5 bases each). This CDR3 spans 15 amino acids. Germline lookup yields CDR1 MRHNA and CDR2 SNTAGT. Deletions cut 0 bases from V and 1 base from J, with 10 bases between.

This sequence joins TRBV30 and TRBJ2-2, with TRBD1 matching over 8 bases. The ends lost 5 bases at V and 4 bases at J; junction bases unmatched: 9. This CDR3 contains 15 residues. Germline V CDR1 and CDR2: GTSNPN, SVGIG (reference sequence). The CDR3 protein is CAWAGQVSGTGELFF. The DNA of the CDR3 is TGTGCCTGGGCGGGACAGGTCTCGGGCACCGGGGAGCTGTTTTTT.

This sequence joins TRBV6-5 and TRBJ1-2; 7 bases align to TRBD1. CDR1 and CDR2 from the germline V gene are MNHEY and SVGAGI. The CDR3 has 14 residues. Losses at the gene ends were 3 bases for V and 6 bases for J; bases not matched to a gene: 7. This chain's CDR3 is CASSYGLTGDGYTF. CDR3 nucleotides: TGTGCCAGCAGTTATGGTCTTACAGGGGATGGCTACACCTTC.

This clone was counted a few times. This chain connects TRBV28 to TRBJ1-4; D possibly corresponds to TRBD1 (6 bases). Deletions cut 6 bases from V and 5 bases from J, with 19 bases between. The CDR3 is 16 amino acids. From germline, CDR1 is MDHEN and CDR2 SYDVKM. CDR3 sequence reads: CASRGGARGRNEKLFF. Here the CDR3 DNA reads TGTGCCAGCAGGGGGGGGGCTCGTGGTAGGAATGAAAAACTGTTTTTT.

V is TRBV10-2 and J is TRBJ2-1, with D possibly matching TRBD2 (7 bases). This CDR3 contains 12 residues. Germline CDR1 WSHSY, CDR2 SAAADI. V was trimmed by 8 bases and J by 9 bases, leaving 14 bases between them. The CDR3 DNA is TGCGCCAGCCGGGGGGCGGGCGTTGAGCAGTTCTTC. Its translation is CASRGAGVEQFF.

The chain recombines TRBV5-1 with TRBJ1-1; perhaps TRBD1 as D (6 bases). Germline-derived CDR1 and CDR2 are SGHRS and YFSETQ. V dropped 4 bases and J dropped 6 bases, with 19 bases sitting between them. CDR3 length equals 15 residues. The CDR3: CASSPRTARMAEAFF. DNA of the CDR3: TGCGCCAGCAGCCCCCGGACAGCTCGCATGGCTGAAGCTTTCTTT.

This sequence joins TRBV24-1 and TRBJ2-1; the D gene is possibly TRBD2 (5 bases). V lost 4 bases and J 5 bases, leaving 23 bases between the germline ends. The V gene's germline CDR1 is KGHDR and CDR2 SFDVKD. The CDR3 length is 18 residues. In nucleotides, the CDR3 is TGTGCCACCAGTGAAACCTCCACTAGTTGGGGTGACCACAATGAGCAGTTCTTC. This codes for CATSETSTSWGDHNEQFF.

The CDR3 region is CASSHSRHTSSYNEQFF. CDR3 DNA sequence: TGCGCCAGCAGTCACTCGAGGCATACGAGCTCCTACAATGAGCAGTTCTTC. The chain carries TRBV23-1 and TRBJ2-1; D is uncertain. TRBV23-1 is classed as an ORF, of uncertain function. The CDR3 has 17 residues. The V and J ends lost 3 bases and 0 bases respectively, with 15 bases between them.